This T cell receptor beta chain was observed in a study of response to subunit inactivated influenza vaccine. This clonotype was recorded a few times. Antigen unknown. Whole-study findings and limits: The authors offered the suggestion that each seasonal influenza vaccination recruits few new T cells.

Trimming cost V 6 bases and J 1 base; bases outside gene matches: 9. This CDR3 has 16 residues. CDR1 MNHNS and CDR2 SASEGT come from the germline V gene. TCRdb re-called the RT-PCR reads with MiXCR, one entry per CDR3 protein. The sample has about 610,000 distinct CDR3 sequences, 14% seen once. The sequence came from a man in his fifties who received an inactivated influenza vaccine. Sequences were derived from PBMCs from blood, sampled approximately 13 days after vaccination. J is TRBJ2-4 and V is TRBV6-1; 7 nucleotides align to TRBD1. The CDR3 DNA follows: TGTGCCAGCAGAGGGACAGTTTTAACCGCCAAAAACATTCAGTACTTC. Translated: CASRGTVLTAKNIQYF.